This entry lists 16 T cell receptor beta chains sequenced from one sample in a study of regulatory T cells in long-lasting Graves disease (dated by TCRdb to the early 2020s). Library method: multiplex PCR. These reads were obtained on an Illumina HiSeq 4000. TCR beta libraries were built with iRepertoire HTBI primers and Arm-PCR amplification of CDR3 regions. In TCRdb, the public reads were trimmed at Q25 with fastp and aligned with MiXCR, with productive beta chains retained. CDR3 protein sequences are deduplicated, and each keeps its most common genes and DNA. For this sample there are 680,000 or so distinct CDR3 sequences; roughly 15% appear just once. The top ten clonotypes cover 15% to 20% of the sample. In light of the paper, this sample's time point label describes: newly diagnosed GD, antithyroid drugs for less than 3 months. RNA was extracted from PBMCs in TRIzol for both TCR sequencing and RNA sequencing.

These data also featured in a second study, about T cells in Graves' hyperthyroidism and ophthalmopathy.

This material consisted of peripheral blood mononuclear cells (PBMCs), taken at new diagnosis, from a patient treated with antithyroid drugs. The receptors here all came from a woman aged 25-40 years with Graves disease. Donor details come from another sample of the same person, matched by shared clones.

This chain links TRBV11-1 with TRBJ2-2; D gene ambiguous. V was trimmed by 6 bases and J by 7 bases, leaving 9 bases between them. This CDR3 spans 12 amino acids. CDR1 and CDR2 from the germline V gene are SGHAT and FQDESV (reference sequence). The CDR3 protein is CASRLQNGELFF. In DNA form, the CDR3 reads TGTGCCAGCAGGTTACAAAACGGGGAGCTGTTTTTT.

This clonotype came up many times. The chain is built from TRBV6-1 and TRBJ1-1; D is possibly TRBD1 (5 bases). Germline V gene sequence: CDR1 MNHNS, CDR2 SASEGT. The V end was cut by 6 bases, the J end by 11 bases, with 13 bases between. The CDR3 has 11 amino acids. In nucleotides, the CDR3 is TGTGCCAGCAGGTCAATTGGGACGGCTTTCTTT. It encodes CASRSIGTAFF.

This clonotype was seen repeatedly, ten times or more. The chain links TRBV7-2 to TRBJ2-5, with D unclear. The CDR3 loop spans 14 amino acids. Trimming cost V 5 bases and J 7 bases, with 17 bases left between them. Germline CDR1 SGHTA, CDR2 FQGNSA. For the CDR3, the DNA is TGTGCCAGCAGCCCAACGGGCCTGCCGGGGACCCAGTACTTC. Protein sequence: CASSPTGLPGTQYF.

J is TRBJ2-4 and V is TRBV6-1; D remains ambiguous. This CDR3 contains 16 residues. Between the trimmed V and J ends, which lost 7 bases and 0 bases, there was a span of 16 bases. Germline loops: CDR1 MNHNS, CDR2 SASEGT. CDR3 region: CASKSSSTAAKNIQYF. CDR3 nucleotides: TGTGCCAGCAAAAGCAGTTCGACGGCAGCCAAAAACATTCAGTACTTC.

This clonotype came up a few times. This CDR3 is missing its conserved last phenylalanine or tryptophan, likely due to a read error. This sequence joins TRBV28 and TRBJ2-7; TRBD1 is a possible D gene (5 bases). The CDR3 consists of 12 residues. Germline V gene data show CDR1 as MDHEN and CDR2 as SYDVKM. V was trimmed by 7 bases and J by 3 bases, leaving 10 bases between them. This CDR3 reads CASNQGDYEQYL. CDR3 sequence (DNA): TGTGCCAGCAACCAAGGGGACTACGAGCAGTACCTC.

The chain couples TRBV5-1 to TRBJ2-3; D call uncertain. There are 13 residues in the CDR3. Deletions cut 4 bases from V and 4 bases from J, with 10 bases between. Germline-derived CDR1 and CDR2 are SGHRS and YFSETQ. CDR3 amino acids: CASSPDVSDTQYF. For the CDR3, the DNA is TGCGCCAGCAGCCCGGACGTCTCAGATACGCAGTATTTT. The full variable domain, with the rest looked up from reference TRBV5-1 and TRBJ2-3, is KAGVTQTPRYLIKTRGQQVTLSCSPISGHRSVSWYQQTPGQGLQFLFEYFSETQRNKGNFPGRFSGRQFSNSRSEMNVSTLELGDSALYLCASSPDVSDTQYFGPGTRLTVL.

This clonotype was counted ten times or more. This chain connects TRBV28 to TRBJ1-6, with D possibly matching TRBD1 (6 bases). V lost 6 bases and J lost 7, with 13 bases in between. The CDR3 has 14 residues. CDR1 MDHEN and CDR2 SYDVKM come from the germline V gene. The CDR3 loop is CASRGWTENSPLHF. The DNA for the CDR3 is TGTGCCAGCAGGGGCTGGACAGAAAATTCACCCCTCCACTTT.

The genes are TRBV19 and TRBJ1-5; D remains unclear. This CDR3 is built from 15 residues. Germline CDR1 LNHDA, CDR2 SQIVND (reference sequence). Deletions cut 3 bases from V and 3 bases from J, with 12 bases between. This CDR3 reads CASSMGRQTNQPQHF. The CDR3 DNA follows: TGTGCCAGTAGTATGGGTCGGCAGACCAATCAGCCCCAGCATTTT.

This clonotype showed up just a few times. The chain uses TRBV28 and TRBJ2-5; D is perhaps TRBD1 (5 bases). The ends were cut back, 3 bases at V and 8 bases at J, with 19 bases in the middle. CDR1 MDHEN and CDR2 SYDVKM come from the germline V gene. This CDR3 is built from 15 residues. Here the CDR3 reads CASSLAGSGISTQYF. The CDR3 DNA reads TGTGCCAGCAGTTTGGCAGGGTCCGGAATCAGCACCCAGTACTTC.

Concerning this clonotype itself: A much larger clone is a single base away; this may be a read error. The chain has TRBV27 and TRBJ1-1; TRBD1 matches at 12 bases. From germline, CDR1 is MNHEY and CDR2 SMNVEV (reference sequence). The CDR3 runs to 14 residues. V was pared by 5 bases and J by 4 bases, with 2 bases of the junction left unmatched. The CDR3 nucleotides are TGTGCCAGCAGTCGGGGACAGGGGGCCACTGAAGCTTTCTTT. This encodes CASSRGQGATEAFF.

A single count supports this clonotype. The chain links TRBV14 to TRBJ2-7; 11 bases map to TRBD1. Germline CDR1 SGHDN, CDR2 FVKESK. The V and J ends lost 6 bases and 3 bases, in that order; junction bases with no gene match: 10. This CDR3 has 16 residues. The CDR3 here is CASSPYTGTGGYEQYF. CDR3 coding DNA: TGTGCCAGCAGTCCATACACCGGGACAGGGGGCTACGAGCAGTACTTC. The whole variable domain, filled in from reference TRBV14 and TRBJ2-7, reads EAGVTQFPSHSVIEKGQTVTLRCDPISGHDNLYWYRRVMGKEIKFLLHFVKESKQDESGMPNNRFLAERTGGTYSTLKVQPAELEDSGVYFCASSPYTGTGGYEQYFGPGTRLTVT.

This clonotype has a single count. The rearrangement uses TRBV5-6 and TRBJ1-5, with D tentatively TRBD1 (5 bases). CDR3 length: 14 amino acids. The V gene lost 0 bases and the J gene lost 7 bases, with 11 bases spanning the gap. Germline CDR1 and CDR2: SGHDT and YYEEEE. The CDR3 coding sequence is TGTGCCAGCAGCTTGGCGACAGTCAACCAGCCCCAGCATTTT. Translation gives CASSLATVNQPQHF.

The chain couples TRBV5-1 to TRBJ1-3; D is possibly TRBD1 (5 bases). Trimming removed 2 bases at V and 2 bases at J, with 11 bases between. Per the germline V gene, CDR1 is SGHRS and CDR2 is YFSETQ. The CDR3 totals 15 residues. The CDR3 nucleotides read TGCGCCAGCAGCTTTTCGGGGGACGCTGGAAACACCATATATTTT. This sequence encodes CASSFSGDAGNTIYF. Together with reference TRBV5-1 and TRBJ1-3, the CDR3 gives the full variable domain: KAGVTQTPRYLIKTRGQQVTLSCSPISGHRSVSWYQQTPGQGLQFLFEYFSETQRNKGNFPGRFSGRQFSNSRSEMNVSTLELGDSALYLCASSFSGDAGNTIYFGEGSWLTVV.

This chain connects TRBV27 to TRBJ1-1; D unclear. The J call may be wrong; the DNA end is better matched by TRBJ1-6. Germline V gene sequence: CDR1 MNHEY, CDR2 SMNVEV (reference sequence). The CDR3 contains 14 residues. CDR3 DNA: TGTGCCAGCAGTGAGGGCTTGAGTGGTTCACCCCTCCACTTT. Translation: CASSEGLSGSPLHF.

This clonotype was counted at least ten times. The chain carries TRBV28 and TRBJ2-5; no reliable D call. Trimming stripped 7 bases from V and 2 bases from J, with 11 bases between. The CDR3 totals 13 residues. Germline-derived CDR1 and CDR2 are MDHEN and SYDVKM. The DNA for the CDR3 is TGTGCCAGCACCCCCCCTGGGCAAGAGACCCAGTACTTC. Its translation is CASTPPGQETQYF.

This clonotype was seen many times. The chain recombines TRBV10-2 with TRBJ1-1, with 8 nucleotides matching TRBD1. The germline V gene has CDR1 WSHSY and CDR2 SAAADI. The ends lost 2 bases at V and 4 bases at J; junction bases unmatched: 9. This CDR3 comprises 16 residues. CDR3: CASSEPRQGNRTEAFF. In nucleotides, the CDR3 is TGCGCCAGCAGTGAGCCTAGACAGGGGAATCGCACTGAAGCTTTCTTT.